The clone carrying this T cell receptor (beta chain) came up a few times. Its antigen is unknown. These data are taken from a study of T cells in Graves' hyperthyroidism and ophthalmopathy. Study findings and constraints: Within blood appeared most thyroid clonotypes that had expanded above 0.001.

Per the germline V gene, CDR1 is SGDLS and CDR2 is YYNGEE. The V segment lost 4 bases and the J segment 6 bases; nucleotides outside the gene matches: 10. This CDR3 is 14 amino acids long. Hyperthyroidism of Graves' type that showed no ophthalmopathy progression within 18 months was stable. With a duration under 2 months, the hyperthyroidism was newly diagnosed in patients aged 18 to 65. Pregnant or lactating patients were excluded, as were those with uncontrolled infection or other autoimmune disease. Using RNA transcripts as the source, TCR beta CDR3 regions were amplified. RT-PCR in the first round (using the HTBI primer set) targeted the TCR CDR3. MiXCR, run by TCRdb on the multiplex PCR reads, gives a single entry per CDR3 protein. The top ten clones hold approximately 8.2% of a sample with hundreds of thousands of distinct CDR3 sequences, 40% to 55% of them seen once.

The receptor's source is a woman under 30 with Graves' hyperthyroidism. The chain combines TRBV9 with TRBJ2-7; 7 nucleotides agree with TRBD1. Sequenced sample: peripheral blood or thyroid tissue (not recorded which). CDR3 loop: CASSQAQGIREQYF. CDR3 DNA sequence: TGTGCCAGCAGCCAAGCACAGGGGATTCGCGAGCAGTACTTC.